This note documents a single TCR beta chain sequence. Clones were sequenced by immunoSEQ multiplex PCR, and TCRdb holds only the in-frame ones, with some missing. The sample lists tens of thousands of clones; 90% were seen once. V was pared by 5 bases and J by 6 bases, with 8 bases of the junction left unmatched. The CDR3 length is 15 residues. The germline CDR1 and CDR2 sequences are MNHEY and SMNVEV (reference sequence). The data belong to a study of OX40 agonist ivuxolimab in advanced cancers. Study details: 30% to 40% of patients had received prior checkpoint inhibitor therapy.

Specimen: CD4+ or CD8+ T cells sorted from blood, collected in a trial of the OX40 agonist ivuxolimab. The V gene is TRBV27, the J gene TRBJ2-1; 9 nucleotides line up with TRBD2. The receptor comes from an adult with an advanced solid tumor such as melanoma, head and neck, liver or kidney cancer. CDR3 sequence: CASSESGLASNEQFF. CDR3 DNA sequence: TGTGCCAGCAGTGAGTCAGGACTAGCGAGCAATGAGCAGTTCTTC.